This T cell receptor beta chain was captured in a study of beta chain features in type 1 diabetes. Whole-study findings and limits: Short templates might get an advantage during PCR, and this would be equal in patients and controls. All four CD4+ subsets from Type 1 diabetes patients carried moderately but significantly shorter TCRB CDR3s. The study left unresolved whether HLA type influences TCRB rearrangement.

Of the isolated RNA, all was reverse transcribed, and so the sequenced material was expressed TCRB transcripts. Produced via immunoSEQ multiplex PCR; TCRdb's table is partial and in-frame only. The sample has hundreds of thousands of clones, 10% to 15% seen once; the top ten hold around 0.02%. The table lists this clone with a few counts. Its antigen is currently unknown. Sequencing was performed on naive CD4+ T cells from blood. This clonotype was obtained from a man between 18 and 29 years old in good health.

CDR3 in DNA: TGTGCCAGCAGTCGGGGACTTGGCGTGTTCTTC. Its translation is CASSRGLGVFF. The V call is TRBV6-5, the J call TRBJ2-1, with D perhaps matching TRBD2 (6 bases). Trimming stripped 5 bases from V and 15 bases from J, with 14 bases between. The CDR3 extends over 11 amino acids. The germline V gene has CDR1 MNHEY and CDR2 SVGAGI.